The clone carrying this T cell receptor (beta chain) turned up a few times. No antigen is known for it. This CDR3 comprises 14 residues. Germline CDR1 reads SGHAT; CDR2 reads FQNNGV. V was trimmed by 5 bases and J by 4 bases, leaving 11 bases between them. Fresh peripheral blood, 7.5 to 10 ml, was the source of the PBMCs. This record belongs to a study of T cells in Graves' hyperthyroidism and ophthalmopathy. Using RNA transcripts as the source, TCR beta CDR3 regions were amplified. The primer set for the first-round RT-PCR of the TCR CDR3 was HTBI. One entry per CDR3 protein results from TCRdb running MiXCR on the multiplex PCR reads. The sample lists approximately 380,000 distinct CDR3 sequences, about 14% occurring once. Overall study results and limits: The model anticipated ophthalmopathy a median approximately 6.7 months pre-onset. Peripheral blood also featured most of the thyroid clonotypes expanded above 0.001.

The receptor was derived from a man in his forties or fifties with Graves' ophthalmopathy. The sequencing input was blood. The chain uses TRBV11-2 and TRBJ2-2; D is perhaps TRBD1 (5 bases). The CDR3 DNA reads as TGTGCCAGCAGCCTCAGACAGACCACCGGGGAGCTGTTTTTT. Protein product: CASSLRQTTGELFF.